The rows below give T cell receptor beta chains drawn from one sample of a study of cytomegalovirus exposure and HLA in healthy donors. The protocol was immunoSEQ multiplex PCR, while the TCRdb copy is restricted to in-frame clones and leaves out a portion. The sample has roughly 190,000 clones, roughly four fifths seen once. Material for sequencing was PBMCs. These TCRs come from a man younger than 30 in good health and CMV-seronegative. Each CDR3 is given with its conserved first and last residue. D genes are given only for firm matches. Clone sizes are given selectively: once, few, many, or a class where the clone is expanded.

-	TRBV4-3	TRBJ2-2	-	TGCGCCAGCAGCTTCTTGGGGGCCAGGGTAACCGGGGAGCTGTTTTTT	CASSFLGARVTGELFF
-	TRBV2	TRBJ1-5	once	TGTGCCAGCTATGGGGGCAGCGGCAATCAGCCCCAGCATTTT	CASYGGSGNQPQHF
TRBD2	TRBV5-1	TRBJ2-5	-	TGCGCCAGCAGTAACAACCTAGCGGTTGGAGGGGAAGAGACCCAGTACTTC	CASSNNLAVGGEETQYF
-	TRBV29-1	TRBJ1-5	-	TGCAGCGCGGGTGCAAGGGGTCAGCCCCAGCATTTT	CSAGARGQPQHF
-	TRBV29-1	TRBJ1-5	-	TGCAGCGTAGCTATCGGCAGGGATCAGCCCCAGCATTTT	CSVAIGRDQPQHF
-	TRBV6-1	TRBJ2-5	-	TGTGCCAGCAGGCGACATACCCAAGAGACCCAGTACTTC	CASRRHTQETQYF
TRBD1	TRBV10-3	TRBJ1-2	-	TGTGCCATCAGTGAGTCACAGGGGGATAAACGGAATGGCTACACCTTC	CAISESQGDKRNGYTF
TRBD2	TRBV19	TRBJ2-5	-	TGTGCCAGTAGTGGACTAGCGGGGGGGAGAGAGACCCAGTACTTC	CASSGLAGGRETQYF
-	TRBV2	TRBJ1-6	few	TGTGCCAGCAGACAGGGCCGGGATAATTCACCCCTCCACTTT	CASRQGRDNSPLHF
-	TRBV28	TRBJ1-3	-	TGTGCCAGCAGTTTAACACAGGGCGAGGGGAACACCATATATTTT	CASSLTQGEGNTIYF
-	TRBV27	TRBJ2-2	-	TGTGCCAGCAGCACCCTAGTAACCGGGGAGCTGTTTTTT	CASSTLVTGELFF
TRBD1	TRBV2	TRBJ1-6	-	TGTGCCAGCAGTGGGGACCCGGGACAGGGGACTTCACCCCTCCACTTT	CASSGDPGQGTSPLHF
-	TRBV5-8	TRBJ2-2	-	TGTGCCAGCAGCTTGCTCAGGGGTAGAAACACCGGGGAGCTGTTTTTT	CASSLLRGRNTGELFF